The 6 T cell receptor beta chains listed next were all sequenced from one sample in a study of T cell changes during pregnancy in multiple sclerosis. Only in-frame clones appear in the TCRdb table, and some are missing; sequencing was by immunoSEQ multiplex PCR. The sample lists about 77,000 clones, 89% occurring once. The sequencing here drew on peripheral blood, taken before pregnancy. These receptors all stem from a female donor with multiple sclerosis, enrolled in a pregnancy study.

This rearrangement joins TRBV15 to TRBJ1-2; 8 bases agree with TRBD1. Germline trimming cut 3 bases from V and 0 bases from J; bases unmatched to any gene: 18. The CDR3 loop spans 20 amino acids. Germline V gives CDR1 LNHNV, CDR2 YYDKDF (reference sequence). The CDR3 is CATSRPWTGSPHSPNYGYTF. CDR3 nucleotide sequence: TGTGCCACCAGCAGGCCGTGGACAGGGAGCCCTCACTCCCCTAACTATGGCTACACCTTC.

The chain joins TRBV6-1 to TRBJ2-7, with a weak D call TRBD1 (5 bases). The CDR3 is 14 residues long. In germline, CDR1 is MNHNS, CDR2 SASEGT. Between the trimmed V and J ends, which lost 6 bases and 5 bases, there was a span of 17 bases. CDR3 nucleotide sequence: TGTGCCAGCAGCCCCGACCTGGGCAGGGACGAGCAGTACTTC. Amino acid sequence: CASSPDLGRDEQYF.

The rearrangement uses TRBV18 and TRBJ2-3; 9 positions agree with TRBD1. The CDR3 extends over 13 amino acids. J gave up 9 bases and V 4 bases, and 5 bases lay outside the gene matches. Germline loops: CDR1 KGHSH, CDR2 LQKENI. The CDR3 bases are TGTGCCAGCTCACAGGACAGGGGTTGGACGCAGTATTTT. Translated, it gives CASSQDRGWTQYF.

This clone is a singleton in its sample. The rearrangement joins TRBV6-1 to TRBJ1-5; D gene unclear. The CDR3 has 15 residues. CDR1 MNHNS and CDR2 SASEGT come from the germline V gene. V was pared by 8 bases and J by 1 base, with 15 bases between. This chain's CDR3 is CASAERYLSNQPQHF. As DNA, the CDR3 is TGTGCCAGCGCGGAGAGGTACCTAAGCAATCAGCCCCAGCATTTT.

The V call is TRBV6-4, the J call TRBJ2-6, with a possible D match to TRBD1 (5 bases). Looked up from germline, CDR1 is MRHNA and CDR2 is SNTAGT. V was clipped by 2 bases and J by 0 bases, with 5 bases between them. There are 15 residues in the CDR3. The CDR3 loop reads CASSDDSSGANVLTF. CDR3 nucleotides: TGTGCCAGCAGTGACGACAGCTCTGGGGCCAACGTCCTGACTTTC.

This chain joins TRBV6-1 and TRBJ2-7; tentatively, D is TRBD2 (5 bases). V lost 6 bases to trimming and J lost 6 bases, with 15 bases between them. The CDR3 contains 13 residues. The germline V gene has CDR1 MNHNS and CDR2 SASEGT. The CDR3 loop is CASSHRPEAEQYF. CDR3 sequence (DNA): TGTGCCAGCAGCCACCGACCGGAGGCCGAGCAGTACTTC.